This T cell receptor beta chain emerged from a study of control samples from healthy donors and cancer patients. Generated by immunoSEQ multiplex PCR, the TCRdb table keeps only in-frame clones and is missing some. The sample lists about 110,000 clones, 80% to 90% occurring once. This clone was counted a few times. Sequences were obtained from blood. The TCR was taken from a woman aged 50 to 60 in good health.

The CDR3 sequence: CASVTGKYQPQHF. CDR3 DNA: TGTGCCAGTGTGACAGGGAAGTATCAGCCCCAGCATTTT. The chain joins TRBV19 to TRBJ1-5; 7 positions match TRBD1. V lost 8 bases, J lost 5 bases, and 6 bases stayed unmatched. The length of the CDR3 is 13 residues. The germline V gene encodes CDR1 LNHDA and CDR2 SQIVND (reference sequence).